This record covers a single T cell receptor (beta chain). The antigen remains undetermined. This entry is derived from a study of beta chain features in type 1 diabetes. Regarding the study as a whole: Here, the possible influence of HLA type (on TCRB rearrangement) remained unresolved.

The sequenced template was cDNA made from the entire isolated RNA. Clones were read by immunoSEQ multiplex PCR, and TCRdb kept only the in-frame ones, dropping some. This table has some 270,000 clones, 7% to 9% appearing once. Germline V lookup: CDR1 MDHEN, CDR2 SYDVKM. Trimming shortened V by 7 bases and J by 8 bases, and 20 bases separated the two germline ends. The CDR3 has 15 amino acids. This rearrangement joins TRBV28 to TRBJ1-4; no reliable D call. The source material was central memory CD4+ T cells from blood. The TCR originated in a woman aged 18-29 years in good health. CDR3 region: CASTLHSAGGEKLFF. The CDR3 DNA follows: TGTGCCAGCACGCTACACTCAGCGGGAGGCGAAAAACTGTTTTTT.